What follows are 20 T cell receptor beta chains derived from one specimen sequenced in a study of cytotoxic CD8 clonotypes in ibrutinib-treated CLL. TCRdb's table, derived via immunoSEQ multiplex PCR, lists solely in-frame clones and lacks some. The sample lists about 29,000 clones, roughly 69% seen once, with 45% to 65% in the top ten. The sample here was PBMCs, taken after 24 months of ibrutinib treatment. Receptors were obtained from a human donor with chronic lymphocytic leukemia.

This clone was observed a handful of times. This chain connects TRBV7-3 to TRBJ2-1; 9 bases agree with TRBD2. J gave up 12 bases and V 0 bases, and 21 bases lay outside the gene matches. This CDR3 has 19 residues. Germline V lookup: CDR1 SGHTA, CDR2 FQGTGA. CDR3 protein: CASSLTNQRGEATYGGQFF. The CDR3 region has the DNA TGTGCCAGCAGCTTAACCAATCAGCGGGGGGAAGCCACATATGGAGGGCAGTTCTTC.

The rearrangement joins TRBV6-6 to TRBJ2-7; D possibly corresponds to TRBD1 (6 bases). Deletions cut 4 bases from V and 6 bases from J, with 16 bases between. CDR1 is MNHNY and CDR2 is SVGAGI in the germline V gene (reference sequence). The CDR3 sequence is 14 residues long. Here the CDR3 DNA reads TGTGCCAGCAGTTTACAGGGTAACCTCGGCGAGCAGTACTTC. This translates into CASSLQGNLGEQYF.

The chain uses TRBV19 and TRBJ2-7, with 10 bases matching TRBD2. CDR1 LNHDA and CDR2 SQIVND come from the germline V gene (reference sequence). The CDR3 is made up of 17 amino acids. Germline trimming cut 6 bases from V and 5 bases from J; bases unmatched to any gene: 16. CDR3 in DNA: TGTGCCAGTAGAGTACTAGCGGGGTTCCCAATTTTCGACGAGCAGTACTTC. It codes for CASRVLAGFPIFDEQYF.

This clone was counted only a few times. The V gene is TRBV19, the J gene TRBJ2-1; D gene ambiguous. Germline V gene lookup returns CDR1 LNHDA and CDR2 SQIVND (reference sequence). V lost 2 bases, J lost 0 bases, and 8 bases lay in between. This CDR3 has 15 residues. As DNA, the CDR3 is TGTGCCAGTAGTATAAGAGACAACTCCTACAATGAGCAGTTCTTC. Protein: CASSIRDNSYNEQFF.

The chain combines TRBV9 with TRBJ1-1; D is uncertain. Germline assignment: CDR1 SGDLS and CDR2 YYNGEE. This CDR3 is 15 amino acids long. Trimming pared 4 bases from V and 1 base from J, leaving 14 bases between. The CDR3 coding sequence is TGTGCCAGCAGCTTCGGGAGGGAAAGGAACACTGAAGCTTTCTTT. Protein sequence: CASSFGRERNTEAFF.

A remark on this clone: The germline gene is not matched at one end of the junction; a read error may be the cause. This rearrangement joins TRBV6-1 to TRBJ1-3; 8 bases fit TRBD1. The CDR3 has 14 residues. Germline V gene sequence: CDR1 MNHNS, CDR2 SASEGT. The CDR3 DNA reads TGTGCCGGCAGTCAGGGGGCGCAAGGAAACACCATATATTTT. It translates to CAGSQGAQGNTIYF.

The gene calls are TRBV11-2 and TRBJ2-7, with D hard to call. In germline, CDR1 is SGHAT, CDR2 FQNNGV. Trimming cost V 2 bases and J 0 bases, with 11 bases left between them. The CDR3 loop spans 15 amino acids. The CDR3 loop is CASSLFTGYSYEQYF. The DNA for the CDR3 is TGTGCCAGCAGCTTATTTACCGGTTACTCCTACGAGCAGTACTTC. Combining the CDR3 with reference TRBV11-2 and TRBJ2-7 gives the whole variable domain EAGVAQSPRYKIIEKRQSVAFWCNPISGHATLYWYQQILGQGPKLLIQFQNNGVVDDSQLPKDRFSAERLKGVDSTLKIQPAKLEDSAVYLCASSLFTGYSYEQYFGPGTRLTVT.

This clone was observed many times. This chain connects TRBV19 to TRBJ2-1; TRBD2 agrees at 10 bases. Unmatched junction bases numbered 9, after V lost 2 bases and J lost 5 bases. This CDR3 comprises 17 residues. Germline loops: CDR1 LNHDA, CDR2 SQIVND (reference sequence). As DNA, the CDR3 is TGTGCCAGTAGTATACAGGCTAGCGGGGGTAAAAACAATGAGCAGTTCTTC. This codes for CASSIQASGGKNNEQFF.

The chain carries TRBV28 and TRBJ1-2; D uncertain. Germline V gives CDR1 MDHEN, CDR2 SYDVKM. The CDR3 runs 13 residues. The V end lost 5 bases, the J end lost 4 bases, and 11 bases lay between the germline ends. CDR3 amino acids: CASSEGSTYGYTF. CDR3 bases: TGTGCCAGCAGTGAAGGGTCAACCTATGGCTACACCTTC.

This rearrangement joins TRBV18 to TRBJ1-4, with a tentative D call TRBD1 (5 bases). The CDR3 contains 13 residues. The ends were cut back, 3 bases at V and 4 bases at J, with 6 bases in the middle. Looked up from germline, CDR1 is KGHSH and CDR2 is LQKENI. This chain's CDR3 is CASSPGLNEKLFF. The CDR3 DNA follows: TGTGCCAGCTCACCGGGGCTTAATGAAAAACTGTTTTTT.

The CDR3 bases are TGTGCCAGCAGCCAATCAAGGGGGCGGGCAGATACGCAGTATTTT. Amino acid sequence: CASSQSRGRADTQYF. This chain links TRBV14 with TRBJ2-3, with 7 bases aligning to TRBD1. The CDR3 is 15 residues long. With 2 bases clipped from V and 4 bases from J, the junction kept 6 bases outside the gene matches. Germline V gene data show CDR1 as SGHDN and CDR2 as FVKESK.

At least ten counts were recorded for this clone. The gene calls are TRBV30 and TRBJ1-1; a possible D gene is TRBD1 (5 bases). This CDR3 has 11 amino acids. Germline CDR1 and CDR2: GTSNPN and SVGIG (reference sequence). The V gene lost 3 bases and the J gene lost 10 bases, with 12 bases spanning the gap. The CDR3 spells CAWSAAGRAFF. CDR3 DNA: TGTGCCTGGAGCGCAGCGGGGCGAGCTTTCTTT.

This chain links TRBV6-5 with TRBJ1-5; D is possibly TRBD1 (5 bases). The CDR3 is 14 residues long. Trimming stripped 2 bases from V and 7 bases from J, with 12 bases between. The germline CDR1 and CDR2 sequences are MNHEY and SVGAGI. The CDR3 nucleotides are TGTGCCAGCAGTTACGAAGGACCAGGGCAGCCCCAGCATTTT. Translation: CASSYEGPGQPQHF.

The CDR3 DNA is TGTGCCTGGAGTGTCGGCAGCGATTACCAAGAGACCCAGTACTTC. This sequence encodes CAWSVGSDYQETQYF. The chain employs TRBV30 and TRBJ2-5; D call uncertain. V lost 0 bases and J 0 bases, leaving 11 bases between the germline ends. Germline V lookup: CDR1 GTSNPN, CDR2 SVGIG (reference sequence). This CDR3 is built from 15 residues.

The chain employs TRBV5-1 and TRBJ2-1; TRBD2 aligns across 15 bases. CDR1 SGHRS and CDR2 YFSETQ come from the germline V gene. The CDR3 extends over 14 amino acids. The J segment lost 16 bases and the V segment lost 3 bases, leaving 8 bases of the junction unmatched. CDR3 amino acids: CASSSTGTSGGPFF. DNA for the CDR3: TGCGCCAGCAGCTCTACCGGGACTAGCGGGGGGCCATTCTTC.

V and J are TRBV15 and TRBJ1-5, with D possibly being TRBD1 (6 bases). This CDR3 has 13 residues. V was clipped by 11 bases and J by 4 bases, with 15 bases between them. From germline, CDR1 is LNHNV and CDR2 YYDKDF (reference sequence). CDR3 region: CASIRQENQPQHF. CDR3 nucleotide sequence: TGTGCCTCGATACGACAGGAGAATCAGCCCCAGCATTTT. The full variable domain, rest sourced from reference TRBV15 and TRBJ1-5, is DAMVIQNPRYQVTQFGKPVTLSCSQTLNHNVMYWYQQKSSQAPKLLFHYYDKDFNNEADTPDNFQSRRPNTSFCFLDIRSPGLGDTAMYLCASIRQENQPQHFGDGTRLSIL.

The J gene is TRBJ2-5, the V gene TRBV5-6; 10 nucleotides align to TRBD1. The germline gives CDR1 SGHDT, CDR2 YYEEEE. Unmatched junction bases numbered 6, after V lost 3 bases and J lost 4 bases. CDR3 length: 15 amino acids. CDR3 nucleotide sequence: TGTGCCAGCAGCTCCCCCGGGACAGGGGTAGAGACCCAGTACTTC. This codes for CASSSPGTGVETQYF.

The chain recombines TRBV28 with TRBJ1-5, with 7 bases identical to TRBD1. The CDR3 has 16 residues. J gave up 4 bases and V 3 bases, and 9 bases lay outside the gene matches. Germline V gene data show CDR1 as MDHEN and CDR2 as SYDVKM. This CDR3 is CASSFPRQGRNQPQHF. The CDR3 nucleotides are TGTGCCAGCAGTTTCCCGCGACAGGGCCGAAATCAGCCCCAGCATTTT. The whole variable domain, remainder taken from reference TRBV28 and TRBJ1-5, is DVKVTQSSRYLVKRTGEKVFLECVQDMDHENMFWYRQDPGLGLRLIYFSYDVKMKEKGDIPEGYSVSREKKERFSLILESASTNQTSMYLCASSFPRQGRNQPQHFGDGTRLSIL.

The rearrangement joins TRBV7-9 to TRBJ2-5, with 7 bases aligning to TRBD1. Germline V gene data show CDR1 as SEHNR and CDR2 as FQNEAQ (reference sequence). This CDR3 is built from 14 residues. The V segment lost 7 bases and the J segment 0 bases; nucleotides outside the gene matches: 5. In DNA, the CDR3 is TGTGCCAGCACTCGGGACAGAGACCAAGAGACCCAGTACTTC. This encodes CASTRDRDQETQYF.

The rearrangement uses TRBV2 and TRBJ1-1, with D perhaps TRBD1 (5 bases). Trimming took off 10 bases at V and 1 base at J, with 13 bases between the two ends. CDR1 and CDR2 (germline): SNHLY, FYNNEI. The CDR3 is 13 residues long. CDR3 in amino acids: CATAYGQNTEAFF. The CDR3 DNA sequence: TGTGCCACCGCCTACGGACAGAACACTGAAGCTTTCTTT.